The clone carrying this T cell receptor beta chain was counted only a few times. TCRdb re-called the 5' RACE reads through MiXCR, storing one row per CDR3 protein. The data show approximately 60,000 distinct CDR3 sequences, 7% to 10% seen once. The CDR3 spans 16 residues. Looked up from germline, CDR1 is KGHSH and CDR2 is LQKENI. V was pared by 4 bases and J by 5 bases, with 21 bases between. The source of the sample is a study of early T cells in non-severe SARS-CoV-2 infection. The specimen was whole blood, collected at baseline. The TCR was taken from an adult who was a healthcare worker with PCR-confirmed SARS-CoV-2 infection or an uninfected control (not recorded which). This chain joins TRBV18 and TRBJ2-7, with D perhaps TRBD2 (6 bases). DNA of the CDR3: TGTGCCAGCTCACGAAACCCTAGCGAAACCGTCCACGAGCAGTACTTC. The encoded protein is CASSRNPSETVHEQYF.